This T cell receptor (beta chain) was found in a study of blood T cell repertoires in COVID-19. Across the study: The United States, Italy and Spain supplied acute and convalescent COVID-19 samples. PBMCs, B-cell-depleted T cells, or T cells were the source of the cDNA or gDNA that made up the material.

The CDR3 spans 16 residues. The J segment lost 5 bases and the V segment lost 5 bases, leaving 12 bases of the junction unmatched. Germline lookup yields CDR1 SQVTM and CDR2 ANQGSEA. Source study methods: Reference gene primer amplification yielded estimated nucleated cell counts. Clones were read by immunoSEQ multiplex PCR, and TCRdb kept only the in-frame ones, dropping some. V and J calls and clone size are as listed in that table; D and trimming were resolved from the DNA. The table lists roughly 28,000 clones, 88% of them singletons. The sequencing input was peripheral blood. The sequence derives from a woman between 50 and 59 years old with active COVID-19. V gene TRBV29-1 combines with J gene TRBJ2-2; 9 bases match TRBD2. The CDR3 is CSVRASGIGRTGELFF. CDR3 in DNA: TGCAGCGTTCGAGCTAGCGGGATTGGCCGGACCGGGGAGCTGTTTTTT.